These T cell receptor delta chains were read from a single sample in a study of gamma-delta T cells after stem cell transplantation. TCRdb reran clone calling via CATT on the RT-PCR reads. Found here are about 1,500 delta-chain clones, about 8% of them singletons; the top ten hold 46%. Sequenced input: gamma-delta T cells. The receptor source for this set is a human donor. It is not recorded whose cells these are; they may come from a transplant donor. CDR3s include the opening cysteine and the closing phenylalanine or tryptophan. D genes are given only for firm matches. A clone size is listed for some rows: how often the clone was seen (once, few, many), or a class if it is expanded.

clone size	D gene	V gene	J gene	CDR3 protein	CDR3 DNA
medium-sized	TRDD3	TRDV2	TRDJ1	CACDLLGDITDKLIF	TGTGCCTGTGACCTTTTGGGGGATATCACCGATAAACTCATCTTT
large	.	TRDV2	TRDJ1	CACDTLENTDKLIF	TGTGCCTGTGACACCCTGGAGAACACCGATAAACTCATCTTT
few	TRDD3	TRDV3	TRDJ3	CALKATSLQLGDTSAWDTRQMFF	TGTGCCTTGAAAGCTACCTCCTTACAACTGGGGGATACATCAGCCTGGGACACCCGACAGATGTTTTTC
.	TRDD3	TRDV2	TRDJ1	CACDTLLGDTTYTDKLIF	TGTGCCTGTGACACCCTACTGGGGGATACTACATACACCGATAAACTCATCTTT
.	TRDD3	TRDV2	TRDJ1	CACDPLLGDRELIF	TGTGCCTGTGACCCTTTACTGGGGGATCGGGAACTCATCTTT
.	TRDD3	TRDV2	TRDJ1	CACDTVGTGGYVERGYTDKLIF	TGTGCCTGTGACACCGTGGGGACTGGGGGATACGTCGAGAGGGGGTACACCGATAAACTCATCTTT
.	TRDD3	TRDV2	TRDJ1	CACDPVADWGIQFDKLIF	TGTGCCTGTGATCCGGTCGCCGACTGGGGGATACAGTTCGATAAACTCATCTTT
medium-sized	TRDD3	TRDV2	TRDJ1	CACDTVDVRGGFLDKLIF	TGTGCCTGTGACACCGTGGACGTTCGGGGGGGATTCCTCGATAAACTCATCTTT
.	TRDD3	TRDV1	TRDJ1	CALGPHWRVYGKILGEMSYTDKLIF	TGTGCTCTTGGGCCTCATTGGCGTGTGTACGGAAAGATCCTGGGGGAAATGTCTTACACCGATAAACTCATCTTT
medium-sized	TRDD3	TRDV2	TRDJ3	CACDTAGGWSSWDTRQMFF	TGTGCCTGTGACACCGCTGGGGGATGGAGCTCCTGGGACACCCGACAGATGTTTTTC
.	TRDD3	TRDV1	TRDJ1	CALGENEVRRAYWGTRGDKLIF	TGTGCTCTTGGGGAAAATGAAGTACGGCGGGCGTACTGGGGGACACGAGGCGATAAACTCATCTTT